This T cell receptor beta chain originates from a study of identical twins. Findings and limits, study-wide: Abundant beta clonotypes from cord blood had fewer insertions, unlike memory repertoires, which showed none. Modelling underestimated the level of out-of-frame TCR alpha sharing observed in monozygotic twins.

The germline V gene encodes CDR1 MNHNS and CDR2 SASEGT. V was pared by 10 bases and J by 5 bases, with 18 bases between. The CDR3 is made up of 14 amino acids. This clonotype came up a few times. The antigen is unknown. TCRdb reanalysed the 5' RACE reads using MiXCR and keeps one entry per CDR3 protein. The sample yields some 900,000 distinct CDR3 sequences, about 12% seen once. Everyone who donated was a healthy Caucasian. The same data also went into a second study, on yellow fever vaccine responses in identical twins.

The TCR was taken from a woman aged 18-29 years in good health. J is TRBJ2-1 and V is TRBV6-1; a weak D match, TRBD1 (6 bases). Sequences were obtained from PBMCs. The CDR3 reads CAISRTAADNEQFF. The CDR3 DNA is TGTGCCATATCCCGGACAGCTGCGGACAATGAGCAGTTCTTC.